The following is a T cell receptor beta chain sequence with its context. What it binds is unknown. Treatment meaning: some 20 received Ad26.COV2.S at low or high dose, single or two shots; about 5 received placebo; per-sample allocation not given. At day 63 after the first vaccine or placebo injection, samples were drawn. This vaccine is an Ad26 vector that expresses the Wuhan-strain SARS-CoV-2 spike. Sequencing used immunoSEQ multiplex PCR; TCRdb keeps in-frame clones, though not all of them. Of about 480,000 clones listed, around 85% are singletons. This record belongs to a study of Ad26.COV2.S vaccination and SARS-CoV-2 variants. Study overall: In the COV1001 trial, the donor was in the Ad26.COV2.S arm. Dosing was one shot or two shots 56 days apart.

General study points: After vaccination, substantial breadth of spike-specific CD8+ and CD4+ responses was reported.

Source: peripheral blood, taken in a trial of Ad26.COV2.S vaccine versus placebo. The TCR originated in a person between 18 and 60 years old who received the Ad26.COV2.S COVID-19 vaccine or a placebo.

DNA of the CDR3: TGTGCCAGCAGCCCCCGGACAGGGGGGACTGAAGCTTTCTTT. Translated, it gives CASSPRTGGTEAFF. The genes are TRBV11-2 and TRBJ1-1; 10 bases agree with TRBD1. This CDR3 comprises 14 residues. With 5 bases clipped from V and 5 bases from J, the junction kept 5 bases outside the gene matches. The germline V gene has CDR1 SGHAT and CDR2 FQNNGV.